This TCR beta chain originates from a study of CD8+ T cells in alopecia areata (dated by TCRdb to the late 2010s). With regard to the full study: To study T cell clonal expansion in alopecia areata, the researchers applied high-throughput TCRbeta sequencing to both the C3H/HeJ mouse model and human patients. Human TCRbeta sequencing covered scalp tissue and sorted CD4+ and CD8+ peripheral blood T cells from patchy and totalis/universalis alopecia areata patients and healthy controls. Clonality in the scalp was compared among normal scalp (n=4), patchy alopecia areata scalp (n=8), and alopecia totalis/universalis scalp (n=8). RNA came from the PAXgene miRNA kit for fixed scalp, the miRNeasy kit for PBMCs, and the RNeasy kit for mouse skin. TCRbeta CDR3 regions were amplified by immunoSEQ multiplex PCR with 35 Vbeta forward and 13 Jbeta reverse primers.

The CDR3 holds 13 amino acids from the cysteine to the phenylalanine. CDR3 DNA only is kept here, 39 bases in frame from base 1. The V and J ends are trimmed by 2 bases and 5 bases, leaving 10 bases between them. CDR1 and CDR2 are read off the germline V gene (reference sequence) as GTSNPN and SVGIG. The method behind the library was the immunoSEQ multiplex PCR assay. For TCR sequencing, RNA was extracted from every sample and reverse transcribed into cDNA to serve as template. SuperScript III was used for first-strand cDNA synthesis, primed with a 2:1 mix of oligo-dT and random hexamers. A synthetic immune receptor repertoire was used to assess amplification bias, and residual bias was removed computationally. As for the original processing: After raw reads were preprocessed to remove errors, the CDR3 was defined following IMGT conventions as running from the conserved cysteine to phenylalanine. Clonality was computed as 1 minus the Shannon entropy, with the entropy normalized by log2 of the number of productive unique TCRs. Whether scalp clones were CD4 or CD8 was inferred by matching scalp TCRbeta sequences against CD4 and CD8 repertoires sorted from blood. Imported from immuneACCESS, the table was reduced by TCRdb to in-frame sequences with V and J called. These copies leave out some clones; in studies compared against another copy, an unresolved V gene accounts for under half, and the cause of the remainder is not known. V and J calls and clone size are copied from that table; D and trimming were computed from the DNA. Present in this sample are about 120,000 clones, less than 80% of which were seen just once. The biggest ten clones account for approximately 2.6% of the sample.

PBMCs were isolated by density centrifugation and stained for CD3, CD4 and CD8, after which CD4+ and CD8+ T cells were sorted on a FACSAria. Unaffected controls provided scalp biopsies and blood samples. About this clone itself: Its antigen remains unidentified. Base quality data are lacking; no much larger clone is found one base away.

Study-wide conclusions, independent of this receptor: Lesional scalp, especially in alopecia totalis/universalis, showed higher clonality and more expanded CD8+ clones than normal scalp, suggesting antigenic drive. Shared TCR sequences between patients were less evident than in mice, which may be partly attributable to HLA diversity in the patient population. Scalp TCR repertoire analysis is complicated because resident alphabeta T cells in normal human skin are also sequenced, whereas mouse skin is dominated by gammadelta T cells.

In this chain, TRBV30 is recombined with TRBJ1-5, with an unclear D gene assignment. Material for sequencing was CD4+ T cells sorted from blood. The sequence derives from a human donor in good health. Here is the DNA: TGTGCCTGGAGTTCAACAGATGATCAGCCCCAGCATTTT. Translated, this gives CAWSSTDDQPQHF.